Sequencing of this T cell receptor beta chain was carried out in a study of T cells in Graves' hyperthyroidism and ophthalmopathy. This clonotype was seen repeatedly, ten times or more. The CDR3 loop spans 15 amino acids. With V trimmed by 4 bases and J by 7 bases, 10 bases remained unmatched. The V gene's germline CDR1 is DFQATT and CDR2 SNEGSKA (reference sequence). Amplification targeted TCR beta CDR3 regions from RNA transcripts. TCR CDR3 underwent first-round RT-PCR with the HTBI primer set. Each CDR3 protein gets one entry after TCRdb re-called the multiplex PCR reads with MiXCR. This sample has around 350,000 distinct CDR3 sequences, with roughly 15% found just once.

Sequencing input: blood. The rearrangement links TRBV20-1 to TRBJ2-1; 10 bases fit TRBD2. The clonotype originates from a woman aged 55-75 years with Graves' ophthalmopathy. CDR3 protein: CSATQLAGVGNEQFF. The DNA for the CDR3 is TGCAGTGCTACCCAGCTAGCGGGAGTAGGTAATGAGCAGTTCTTC.